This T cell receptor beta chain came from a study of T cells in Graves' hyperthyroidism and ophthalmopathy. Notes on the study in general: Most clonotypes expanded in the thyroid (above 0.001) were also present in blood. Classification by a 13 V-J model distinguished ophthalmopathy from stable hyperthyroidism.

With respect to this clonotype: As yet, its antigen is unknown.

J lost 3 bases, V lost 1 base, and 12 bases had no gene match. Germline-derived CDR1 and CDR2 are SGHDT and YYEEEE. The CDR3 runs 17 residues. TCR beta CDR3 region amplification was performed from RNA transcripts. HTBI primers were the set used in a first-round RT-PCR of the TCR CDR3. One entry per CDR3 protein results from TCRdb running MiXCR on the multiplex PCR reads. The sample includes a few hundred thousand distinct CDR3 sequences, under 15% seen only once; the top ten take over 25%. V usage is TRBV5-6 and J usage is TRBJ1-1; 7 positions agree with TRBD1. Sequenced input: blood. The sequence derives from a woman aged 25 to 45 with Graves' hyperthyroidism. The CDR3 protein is CASSLRGGGERDTEAFF. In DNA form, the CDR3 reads TGTGCCAGCAGCTTGAGGGGAGGGGGCGAGAGGGACACTGAAGCTTTCTTT.